The 25 T cell receptor beta chains presented below share a single source sample, sequenced in a study of cytomegalovirus exposure and HLA in healthy donors. A multiplex PCR was run with 60 Vbeta primers and 13 Jbeta primers. Generated by immunoSEQ multiplex PCR, the TCRdb table keeps only in-frame clones and is missing some. The table includes about 160,000 clones, more than 75% detected once. What was sequenced was PBMCs. The receptors come from a girl aged 2-15 years in good health and CMV-seropositive.

The chain employs TRBV27 and TRBJ2-3; no firm D call. Per germline, CDR1 MNHEY and CDR2 SMNVEV (reference sequence). V was shortened by 6 bases and J by 0 bases, with 4 bases between the two germline ends. The CDR3 is 12 amino acids. DNA for the CDR3: TGTGCCAGCAGGACTAGCACAGATACGCAGTATTTT. Its translation is CASRTSTDTQYF.

J is TRBJ2-5 and V is TRBV7-2; TRBD2 aligns across 7 bases. Germline assignment: CDR1 SGHTA and CDR2 FQGNSA. The junction had 12 bases not matched to a gene; V was cut back by 6 bases and J by 5 bases. The CDR3 is 15 residues long. The CDR3 coding sequence is TGTGCCAGCAGTCTAGGGGAGGGCCCGGGGGAGACCCAGTACTTC. The encoded protein is CASSLGEGPGETQYF.

The J gene is TRBJ2-2, the V gene TRBV5-1, with 11 bases aligning to TRBD2. V lost 2 bases, J lost 7 bases, and 10 bases stayed unmatched. Germline lookup yields CDR1 SGHRS and CDR2 YFSETQ. The CDR3 sequence is 17 residues long. The CDR3 loop reads CASSLSLAGVIGGELFF. The CDR3 bases are TGCGCCAGCAGCTTATCACTAGCGGGAGTTATAGGCGGGGAGCTGTTTTTT.

The J gene is TRBJ2-5, the V gene TRBV6-6, with TRBD1 as a possible D gene (6 bases). This CDR3 has 16 residues. The germline gives CDR1 MNHNY, CDR2 SVGAGI (reference sequence). V lost 6 bases and J lost 3, with 20 bases in between. CDR3 protein: CASRTPATGVKETQYF. The CDR3 DNA reads TGTGCCAGCAGGACACCAGCGACAGGAGTCAAAGAGACCCAGTACTTC.

This clone occurred a few times. The rearrangement joins TRBV2 to TRBJ1-5; 7 bases fit TRBD1. Trimming removed 5 bases from V and 4 bases from J; junction bases left unmatched: 8. Germline V gene sequence: CDR1 SNHLY, CDR2 FYNNEI. There are 15 residues in the CDR3. CDR3: CASSRQGRGNQPQHF. In DNA, the CDR3 is TGTGCCAGCAGTCGACAGGGAAGGGGTAATCAGCCCCAGCATTTT.

The chain carries TRBV7-6 and TRBJ1-2, with D maybe TRBD1 (6 bases). V was clipped by 3 bases and J by 1 base, with 12 bases between them. Germline assignment: CDR1 SGHVS and CDR2 FNYEAQ. There are 15 residues in the CDR3. This CDR3 is CASSFPRGGNYGYTF. The CDR3 region has the DNA TGTGCCAGCAGCTTCCCGAGGGGGGGTAACTATGGCTACACCTTC.

The chain has TRBV4-1 and TRBJ2-1, with D possibly matching TRBD2 (5 bases). Trimming pared 0 bases from V and 4 bases from J, leaving 16 bases between. The CDR3 extends over 17 amino acids. Germline V gene lookup returns CDR1 MGHRA and CDR2 YSYEKL. CDR3 nucleotides: TGCGCCAGCAGCCAAGATCTTAAAAGCGGCCTGTACAATGAGCAGTTCTTC. Residues: CASSQDLKSGLYNEQFF.

This clone showed up just a few times. The rearrangement joins TRBV6-1 to TRBJ2-5; possibly TRBD1 for D (6 bases). V was pared by 8 bases and J by 4 bases, with 14 bases between. CDR1 is MNHNS and CDR2 is SASEGT in the germline V gene. The CDR3 has 13 amino acids. The CDR3 reads CASGRTDVETQYF. Here the CDR3 DNA reads TGTGCCAGCGGAAGGACAGATGTAGAGACCCAGTACTTC.

This chain uses TRBV9 with TRBJ2-7, with a possible D match to TRBD1 (6 bases). The V gene's germline CDR1 is SGDLS and CDR2 YYNGEE. This CDR3 spans 17 amino acids. V was shortened by 2 bases and J by 3 bases, with 21 bases between the two germline ends. CDR3 sequence reads: CASSVEPSPGTIYEQYF. The DNA for the CDR3 is TGTGCCAGCAGCGTCGAACCTAGTCCCGGGACAATCTACGAGCAGTACTTC.

The V and J genes are TRBV7-6 and TRBJ2-2; 7 bases are shared with TRBD1. CDR1 is SGHVS and CDR2 is FNYEAQ in the germline V gene. CDR3 size: 14 residues. J gave up 4 bases and V 4 bases, and 3 bases lay outside the gene matches. CDR3 nucleotide sequence: TGTGCCAGCAGCTCGGGACAGAGCACCGGGGAGCTGTTTTTT. Amino acids: CASSSGQSTGELFF.

This chain connects TRBV2 to TRBJ1-5; D might be TRBD1 (6 bases). Deletions cut 5 bases from V and 5 bases from J, with 10 bases between. This CDR3 comprises 13 residues. Germline loops: CDR1 SNHLY, CDR2 FYNNEI. The CDR3 coding sequence is TGTGCCAGCAGTACAGGGAGGGATCAGCCCCAGCATTTT. Translated: CASSTGRDQPQHF. The full variable domain, completed using reference TRBV2 and TRBJ1-5, is EPEVTQTPSHQVTQMGQEVILRCVPISNHLYFYWYRQILGQKVEFLVSFYNNEISEKSEIFDDQFSVERPDGSNFTLKIRSTKLEDSAMYFCASSTGRDQPQHFGDGTRLSIL.

The V call is TRBV4-1, the J call TRBJ2-5, with 14 bases fitting TRBD2. The junction had 11 bases not matched to a gene; V was cut back by 6 bases and J by 5 bases. CDR3 size: 17 residues. CDR1 and CDR2 (germline): MGHRA, YSYEKL. The CDR3 sequence is CASSHTYRTSGGETQYF. CDR3 sequence (DNA): TGCGCCAGCAGTCATACTTACCGGACTAGCGGGGGGGAGACCCAGTACTTC.

This chain connects TRBV9 to TRBJ2-2; a possible D gene is TRBD1 (6 bases). Germline-derived CDR1 and CDR2 are SGDLS and YYNGEE. The CDR3 contains 16 residues. The V and J ends lost 2 bases and 2 bases respectively, with 13 bases between them. The CDR3 protein is CASSVAGVSNTGELFF. DNA of the CDR3: TGTGCCAGCAGCGTCGCAGGGGTCTCAAACACCGGGGAGCTGTTTTTT.

The chain carries TRBV25-1 and TRBJ1-2, with unresolved D. Trimming shortened V by 0 bases and J by 6 bases, and 8 bases separated the two germline ends. The CDR3 contains 13 residues. Germline V gene data show CDR1 as MGHDK and CDR2 as SYGVNS. The CDR3 bases are TGTGCCAGCAGTGAATACCCTTTTGATGGCTACACCTTC. This translates into CASSEYPFDGYTF.

The chain uses TRBV28 and TRBJ1-5; 12 bases are shared with TRBD1. CDR3 size: 15 residues. Losses at the gene ends were 7 bases for V and 11 bases for J; bases not matched to a gene: 12. CDR1 MDHEN and CDR2 SYDVKM come from the germline V gene. The CDR3 loop reads CASNPRGTGGTSQHF. For the CDR3, the DNA is TGTGCCAGCAATCCAAGGGGGACAGGGGGCACCTCCCAGCATTTT. Together with reference TRBV28 and TRBJ1-5, the CDR3 gives the full variable domain: DVKVTQSSRYLVKRTGEKVFLECVQDMDHENMFWYRQDPGLGLRLIYFSYDVKMKEKGDIPEGYSVSREKKERFSLILESASTNQTSMYLCASNPRGTGGTSQHFGDGTRLSIL.

The chain has TRBV5-1 and TRBJ1-2; D is unresolved. The CDR3 has 14 residues. The ends were cut back, 0 bases at V and 4 bases at J, with 10 bases in the middle. The germline gives CDR1 SGHRS, CDR2 YFSETQ. CDR3 sequence (DNA): TGCGCCAGCAGCTTGGAGGGAGGGTTCTATGGCTACACCTTC. Amino acids: CASSLEGGFYGYTF.

The genes are TRBV7-9 and TRBJ2-7; no clear D. Germline assignment: CDR1 SEHNR and CDR2 FQNEAQ (reference sequence). CDR3 length equals 14 residues. V lost 4 bases to trimming and J lost 4 bases, with 14 bases between them. CDR3 protein: CASSSATSRYEQYF. CDR3 sequence (DNA): TGTGCCAGCAGCTCCGCCACTTCTCGTTACGAGCAGTACTTC. Complete variable domain (other parts from reference TRBV7-9 and TRBJ2-7): DTGVSQNPRHKITKRGQNVTFRCDPISEHNRLYWYRQTLGQGPEFLTYFQNEAQLEKSRLLSDRFSAERPKGSFSTLEIQRTEQGDSAMYLCASSSATSRYEQYFGPGTRLTVT.

The chain is built from TRBV2 and TRBJ1-5; 7 bases fit TRBD1. The germline gives CDR1 SNHLY, CDR2 FYNNEI. This CDR3 is 15 amino acids long. Germline trimming cut 4 bases from V and 5 bases from J; bases unmatched to any gene: 8. The CDR3 sequence is CASSGTGSLYQPQHF. The CDR3 coding sequence is TGTGCCAGCAGTGGGACAGGTTCGCTTTATCAGCCCCAGCATTTT.

To note about this clone: Sequence at one end of the junction differs from germline and may be a read error. The chain uses TRBV6-5 and TRBJ2-7; 10 nucleotides line up with TRBD1. This CDR3 region has 15 residues. The germline CDR1 and CDR2 sequences are MNHEY and SVGAGI. DNA of the CDR3: TGTGCCAGTAGTTCACGCGGGACAGGGGTTGACGAGCAGTACTTC. Its protein product is CASSSRGTGVDEQYF.

V is TRBV29-1 and J is TRBJ2-7; TRBD2 aligns across 10 bases. The CDR3 is 15 amino acids. Looked up from germline, CDR1 is SQVTM and CDR2 is ANQGSEA. With 2 bases clipped from V and 8 bases from J, the junction kept 12 bases outside the gene matches. This chain's CDR3 is CSVERAGGPQNQQYF. In nucleotides, the CDR3 is TGCAGCGTTGAACGAGCGGGAGGGCCCCAGAATCAGCAGTACTTC.

The chain joins TRBV23-1 to TRBJ1-1, with a tentative D call TRBD1 (5 bases). TRBV23-1 is designated an ORF whose function remains uncertain. Between the trimmed V and J ends, which lost 4 bases and 1 base, there was a span of 19 bases. The CDR3 is 17 residues long. The CDR3 region is CASSRILKGLPNTEAFF. The CDR3, as DNA: TGCGCCAGCAGTCGTATTTTAAAGGGACTGCCGAACACTGAAGCTTTCTTT.

This chain links TRBV4-2 with TRBJ2-5; TRBD1 aligns across 7 bases. Germline V gene data show CDR1 as LGHNA and CDR2 as YNFKEQ. This CDR3 has 16 amino acids. V dropped 0 bases and J dropped 6; count of bases not matched to a gene: 10. The CDR3 bases are TGTGCCAGCAGCCAAGATGACGACAGGGAAGGAAAGACCCAGTACTTC. It encodes CASSQDDDREGKTQYF.

V gene TRBV29-1 combines with J gene TRBJ2-1; 9 bases are a match to TRBD1. The length of the CDR3 is 14 residues. Germline V gene sequence: CDR1 SQVTM, CDR2 ANQGSEA. V lost 4 bases and J lost 7; bases outside the gene matches: 8. Written as DNA, the CDR3 is TGCAGCGTTGTCCCGGGACAGGGTGTAAATGAGCAGTTCTTC. Amino acid sequence: CSVVPGQGVNEQFF.

The chain combines TRBV28 with TRBJ2-2; TRBD2 agrees at 16 bases. Per the germline V gene, CDR1 is MDHEN and CDR2 is SYDVKM. Trimming cost V 5 bases and J 1 base; bases outside gene matches: 16. The CDR3 is made up of 22 amino acids. CDR3 loop: CASSPALGLAGGPHGNTGELFF. The DNA for the CDR3 is TGTGCCAGCAGTCCCGCGTTGGGACTAGCGGGAGGGCCTCATGGGAACACCGGGGAGCTGTTTTTT.

This clone was detected only a few times. V gene TRBV28 combines with J gene TRBJ1-2, with 9 bases lining up with TRBD1. The CDR3 sequence is 15 residues long. V shed 4 bases, J shed 9 bases, and the junction held 12 bases outside the gene matches. Germline assignment: CDR1 MDHEN and CDR2 SYDVKM. The CDR3 reads CASSSPTTGGASYTF. The DNA of the CDR3 is TGTGCCAGCAGTTCCCCAACCACAGGGGGCGCAAGCTACACCTTC.